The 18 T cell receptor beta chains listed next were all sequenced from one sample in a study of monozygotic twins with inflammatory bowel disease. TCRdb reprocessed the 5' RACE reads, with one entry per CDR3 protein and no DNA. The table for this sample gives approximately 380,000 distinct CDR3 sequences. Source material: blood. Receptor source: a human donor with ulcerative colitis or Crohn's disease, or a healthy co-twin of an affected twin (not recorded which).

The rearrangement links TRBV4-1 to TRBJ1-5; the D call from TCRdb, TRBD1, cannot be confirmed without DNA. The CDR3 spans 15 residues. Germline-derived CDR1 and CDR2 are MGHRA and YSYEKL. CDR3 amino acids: CASSQIGGPNQPQHF.

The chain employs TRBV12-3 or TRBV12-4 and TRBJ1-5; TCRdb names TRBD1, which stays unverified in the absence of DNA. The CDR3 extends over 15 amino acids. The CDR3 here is CASSLGGQVNQPQHF.

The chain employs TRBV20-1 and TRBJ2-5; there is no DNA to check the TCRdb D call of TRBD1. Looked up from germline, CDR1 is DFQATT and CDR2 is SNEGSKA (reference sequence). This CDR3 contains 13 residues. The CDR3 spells CSAAGTGQETQYF.

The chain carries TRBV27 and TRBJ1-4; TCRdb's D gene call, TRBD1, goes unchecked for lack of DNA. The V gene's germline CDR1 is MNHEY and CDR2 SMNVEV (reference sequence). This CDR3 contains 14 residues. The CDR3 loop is CASSFWDRGEKLFF.

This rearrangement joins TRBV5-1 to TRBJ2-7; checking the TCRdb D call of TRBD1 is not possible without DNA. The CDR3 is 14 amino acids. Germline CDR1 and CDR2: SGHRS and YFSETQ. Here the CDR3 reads CASSLGTESYEQYF.

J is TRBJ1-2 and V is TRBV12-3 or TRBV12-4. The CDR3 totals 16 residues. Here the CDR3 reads CASSSVLLGPLYGYTF.

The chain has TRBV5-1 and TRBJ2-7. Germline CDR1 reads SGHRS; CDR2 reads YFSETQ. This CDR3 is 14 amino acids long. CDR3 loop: CASSLDRGPFEQYF.

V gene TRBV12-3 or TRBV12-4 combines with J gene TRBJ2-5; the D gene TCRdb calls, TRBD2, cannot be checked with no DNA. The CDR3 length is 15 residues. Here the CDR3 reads CASTSLAGLGETQYF.

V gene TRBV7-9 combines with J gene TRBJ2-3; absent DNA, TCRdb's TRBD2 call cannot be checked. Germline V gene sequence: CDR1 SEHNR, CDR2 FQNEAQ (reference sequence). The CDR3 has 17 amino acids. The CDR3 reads CASSLAMTSGVTDTQYF.

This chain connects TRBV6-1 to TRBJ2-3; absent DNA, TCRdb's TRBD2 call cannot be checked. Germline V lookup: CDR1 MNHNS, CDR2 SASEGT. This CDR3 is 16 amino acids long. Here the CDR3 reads CASSDYGGGAPDTQYF.

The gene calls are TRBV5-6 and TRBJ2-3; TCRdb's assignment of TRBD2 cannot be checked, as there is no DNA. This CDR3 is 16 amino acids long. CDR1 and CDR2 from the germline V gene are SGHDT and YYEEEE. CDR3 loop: CASRLPDRTPTDTQYF.

This CDR3 reads CASSLQGAISNQPQHF. The V call is TRBV7-2, the J call TRBJ1-5; TCRdb indicates TRBD1, and absent DNA this call remains unverified. Germline CDR1 SGHTA, CDR2 FQGNSA. This CDR3 is built from 16 residues.

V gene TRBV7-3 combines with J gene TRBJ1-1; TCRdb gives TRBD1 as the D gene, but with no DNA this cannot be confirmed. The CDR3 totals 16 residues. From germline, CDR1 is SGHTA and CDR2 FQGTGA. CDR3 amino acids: CASSPMGGQMNTEAFF.

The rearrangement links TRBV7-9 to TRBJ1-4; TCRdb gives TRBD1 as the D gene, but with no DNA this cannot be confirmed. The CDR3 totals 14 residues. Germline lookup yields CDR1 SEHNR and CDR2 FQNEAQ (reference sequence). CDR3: CASMRGGENEKLFF.

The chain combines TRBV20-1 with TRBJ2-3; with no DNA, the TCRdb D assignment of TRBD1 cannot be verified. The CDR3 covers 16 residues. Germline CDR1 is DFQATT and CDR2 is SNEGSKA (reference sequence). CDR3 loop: CSGGGGDTQSTDTQYF.

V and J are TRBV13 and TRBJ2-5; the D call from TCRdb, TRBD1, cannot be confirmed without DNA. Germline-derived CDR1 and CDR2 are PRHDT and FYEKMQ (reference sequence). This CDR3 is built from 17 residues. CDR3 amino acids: CASSVRTGTDRGETQYF.

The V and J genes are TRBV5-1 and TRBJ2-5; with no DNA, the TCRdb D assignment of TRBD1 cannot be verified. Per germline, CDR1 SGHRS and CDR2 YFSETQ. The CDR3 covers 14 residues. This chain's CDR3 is CASSHGQGEETQYF.

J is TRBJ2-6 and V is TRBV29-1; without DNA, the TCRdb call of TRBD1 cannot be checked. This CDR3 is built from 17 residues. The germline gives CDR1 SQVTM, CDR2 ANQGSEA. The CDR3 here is CSVALRGGLSGANVLTF.